Listed below are T cell receptor beta chains from one sample, sequenced in a study of blood T cell repertoires in COVID-19. The table came from immunoSEQ multiplex PCR; TCRdb's copy has only in-frame clones and leaves some out. The sample holds roughly 360,000 clones, roughly 86% seen once. Material for sequencing was peripheral blood. The receptors originated from a human donor with acute or convalescent COVID-19. The donor label of this sample is uncertain. CDR3s include the opening cysteine and the closing phenylalanine or tryptophan. The D gene is left open where the match is weak. Some rows mark clone size as missing; the rest say once, few, many or name a class of expanded clone.

d_call	v_call	clone_size	j_call	cdr3_aa	cdr3_nt
TRBD2	TRBV5-6	-	TRBJ2-1	CASSFSWGGLNNEQFF	TGTGCCAGCAGCTTCTCCTGGGGGGGTCTCAACAATGAGCAGTTCTTC
TRBD1	TRBV6-6	once	TRBJ2-7	CASKTGGYEQYF	TGTGCCAGCAAAACAGGGGGTTACGAGCAGTACTTC
TRBD2	TRBV27	-	TRBJ2-1	CARFGLDNNEQFF	TGTGCCAGATTCGGACTAGATAACAATGAGCAGTTCTTC
TRBD1	TRBV28	few	TRBJ1-4	CASSDSGQGSEKLFF	TGTGCCAGCAGTGACTCGGGACAGGGGAGTGAAAAACTGTTTTTT
-	TRBV10-2	-	TRBJ2-1	CASSAPLSSYNEQFF	TGCGCCAGCAGTGCCCCCCTGAGCTCCTACAATGAGCAGTTCTTC
TRBD1	TRBV29-1	-	TRBJ2-2	CSVEGTGAGELFF	TGCAGCGTTGAAGGGACAGGGGCCGGGGAGCTGTTTTTT
-	TRBV29-1	-	TRBJ2-1	CSVERGSGPSYNEQFF	TGCAGCGTTGAGCGTGGTAGCGGACCCTCCTACAATGAGCAGTTCTTC
TRBD2	TRBV5-1	once	TRBJ2-7	CASSGLAGVWHEQYF	TGCGCCAGCAGTGGACTAGCGGGAGTTTGGCACGAGCAGTACTTC
TRBD1	TRBV3-1/TRBV3-2	-	TRBJ1-1	CASSFGWQGANTEAFF	TGTGCCAGCAGCTTTGGATGGCAGGGGGCCAACACTGAAGCTTTCTTT
-	TRBV6-5	-	TRBJ2-3	CASSYPARGVGETQYF	TGTGCCAGCAGTTACCCGGCGCGGGGTGTCGGAGAGACGCAGTATTTT
TRBD1	TRBV19	-	TRBJ2-7	CATGQGSYEQYF	TGTGCCACGGGACAGGGGTCCTACGAGCAGTACTTC
TRBD1	TRBV11-2	-	TRBJ2-5	CASSLKTQGVQETQYF	TGTGCCAGCAGCCTCAAGACACAGGGGGTACAAGAGACCCAGTACTTC
TRBD2	TRBV6-5	-	TRBJ2-3	CASSLSSGRVDTQYF	TGTGCCAGCAGTTTATCTAGCGGGAGGGTAGATACGCAGTATTTT
TRBD2	TRBV12-3/TRBV12-4	-	TRBJ2-5	CASSDRDYGTQYF	TGTGCCAGCAGTGACCGGGACTATGGGACCCAGTACTTC
-	TRBV10-2	once	TRBJ2-2	CASTGPLGASGNTGELFF	TGCGCCAGCACGGGCCCTCTGGGGGCTAGCGGAAACACCGGGGAGCTGTTTTTT
-	TRBV3-1/TRBV3-2	-	TRBJ1-1	CASSRKAGLGTEAFF	TGTGCCAGCAGCCGTAAGGCAGGTCTGGGCACTGAAGCTTTCTTT
-	TRBV7-8	-	TRBJ2-2	CASSVQGSNTGELFF	TGTGCCAGCAGCGTCCAGGGATCTAACACCGGGGAGCTGTTTTTT
-	TRBV6-5	-	TRBJ1-5	CASSTDGFNQPQHF	TGTGCCAGCAGTACAGACGGCTTCAATCAGCCCCAGCATTTT
TRBD2	TRBV30	-	TRBJ2-1	CAWASGGLREQFF	TGTGCCTGGGCTAGCGGGGGTTTACGGGAGCAGTTCTTC
-	TRBV3-1/TRBV3-2	many	TRBJ2-7	CASSQALHTSSYEQYF	TGTGCCAGCAGCCAAGCCTTACATACAAGCTCCTACGAGCAGTACTTC
TRBD2	TRBV4-1	few	TRBJ2-2	CASSPQREGELFF	TGCGCCAGCAGCCCTCAGCGGGAGGGGGAGCTGTTTTTT
TRBD1	TRBV3-1/TRBV3-2	-	TRBJ1-6	CASSSSGTGSSPLHF	TGTGCCAGCAGCTCTTCCGGGACAGGGAGTTCACCCCTCCACTTT
-	TRBV11-2	once	TRBJ2-5	CASSLTGETQYF	TGTGCCAGCAGTCTTACAGGGGAGACCCAGTACTTC
TRBD1	TRBV5-1	-	TRBJ1-6	CASSFGQGGHSPLHF	TGCGCCAGCAGCTTCGGACAGGGTGGGCATTCACCCCTCCACTTT
TRBD1	TRBV18	-	TRBJ1-6	CASSPGTQGASYNSPLHF	TGTGCCAGCTCACCGGGAACGCAGGGGGCTTCCTATAATTCACCCCTCCACTTT
-	TRBV14	-	TRBJ1-3	CASSQVRASSGNTIYF	TGTGCCAGCAGCCAAGTGAGGGCGTCCTCTGGAAACACCATATATTTT
-	TRBV30	-	TRBJ2-5	CAWTMVGETQYF	TGTGCCTGGACGATGGTCGGGGAGACCCAGTACTTC
TRBD2	TRBV2	-	TRBJ2-2	CASSRTSLTGELFF	TGTGCCAGCAGTCGGACTAGCCTAACCGGGGAGCTGTTTTTT
-	TRBV6-5	-	TRBJ2-1	CASSYPGSRDYNEQFF	TGTGCCAGCAGTTACCCGGGCTCCCGGGACTACAATGAGCAGTTCTTC
TRBD2	TRBV3-1/TRBV3-2	few	TRBJ2-1	CASKSGGAGSYNEQFF	TGTGCCAGCAAAAGCGGGGGGGCCGGATCCTACAATGAGCAGTTCTTC
TRBD1	TRBV15	-	TRBJ2-7	CATSTRTGTREQYF	TGTGCCACCAGCACGCGGACAGGAACGCGCGAGCAGTACTTC
TRBD2	TRBV7-9	-	TRBJ2-3	CASSLVAGGTDTQYF	TGTGCCAGCAGCTTAGTGGCGGGAGGCACAGATACGCAGTATTTT
TRBD1	TRBV2	-	TRBJ1-6	CASRAGTGKINSPLHF	TGTGCCAGCAGGGCCGGGACAGGGAAAATTAATTCACCCCTCCACTTT
-	TRBV3-1/TRBV3-2	-	TRBJ2-7	CASSQEKYSPTRRSYEQYF	TGTGCCAGCAGCCAAGAAAAATATTCTCCCACTAGGAGAAGCTACGAGCAGTACTTC
-	TRBV20-1	-	TRBJ2-5	CSVGGETQYF	TGCAGTGTAGGGGGAGAGACCCAGTACTTC
-	TRBV6-5	once	TRBJ2-1	CASSYSFGPQGEQFF	TGTGCCAGCAGTTACAGTTTTGGGCCTCAAGGTGAGCAGTTCTTC
-	TRBV18	few	TRBJ1-1	CASSPDSTEAFF	TGTGCCAGCTCACCGGACAGCACTGAAGCTTTCTTT
-	TRBV5-1	-	TRBJ1-1	CASSLSAALNTEAFF	TGCGCCAGCAGCTTGTCCGCCGCGCTGAACACTGAAGCTTTCTTT
-	TRBV11-2	-	TRBJ1-4	CAIPNWTNEKLFF	TGTGCCATCCCTAATTGGACTAATGAAAAACTGTTTTTT
TRBD2	TRBV5-1	-	TRBJ2-1	CASRLADSSYNEQFF	TGCGCCAGCAGACTAGCGGATAGCTCCTACAATGAGCAGTTCTTC
TRBD1	TRBV19	-	TRBJ1-2	CASKQTGTDYGYTF	TGTGCCAGTAAACAGACAGGGACGGACTATGGCTACACCTTC
-	TRBV18	once	TRBJ1-1	CASSPLSGEAFF	TGTGCCAGCTCACCACTTTCAGGTGAAGCTTTCTTT
-	TRBV27	-	TRBJ1-2	CASSFRAGNYGYTF	TGTGCCAGCAGTTTTCGTGCAGGGAACTATGGCTACACCTTC
TRBD2	TRBV10-3	-	TRBJ2-1	CAIKVTSGRGEQFF	TGTGCCATCAAGGTGACTAGCGGGAGAGGGGAGCAGTTCTTC
TRBD1	TRBV6-5	-	TRBJ1-2	CATGQGARDYGYTF	TGTGCCACCGGACAGGGGGCGAGAGACTATGGCTACACCTTC
-	TRBV18	-	TRBJ1-4	CASSPQGVYEKLFF	TGTGCCAGCTCACCACAAGGGGTCTATGAAAAACTGTTTTTT
-	TRBV7-9	-	TRBJ1-2	CASSLGTAYGDYGYTF	TGTGCCAGCAGCCTCGGGACTGCTTACGGGGACTATGGCTACACCTTC
TRBD2	TRBV3-1/TRBV3-2	-	TRBJ2-1	CASSQGAGVSEQFF	TGTGCCAGCAGCCAAGGAGCGGGGGTAAGTGAGCAGTTCTTC
TRBD1	TRBV20-1	-	TRBJ2-1	CSASAGSGRGPRNEQFF	TGCAGTGCTAGTGCGGGTAGTGGCAGGGGGCCTCGCAATGAGCAGTTCTTC
TRBD1	TRBV28	once	TRBJ2-2	CASSLEQGASGELFF	TGTGCCAGCAGTTTAGAACAGGGGGCCAGCGGGGAGCTGTTTTTT
TRBD1	TRBV6-5	-	TRBJ2-5	CASIWTGSGETQYF	TGTGCCAGCATTTGGACAGGGTCCGGGGAGACCCAGTACTTC
TRBD2	TRBV11-3	-	TRBJ2-1	CASSRTRGEGNEQFF	TGTGCCAGCAGCCGTACTAGAGGGGAGGGCAATGAGCAGTTCTTC